Following are 19 T cell receptor beta chains from one sample sequenced in a study of T cell responses to AZD1222 COVID-19 vaccine. The data were produced by immunoSEQ multiplex PCR, yet TCRdb's version contains in-frame clones alone and is incomplete. This table has roughly 100,000 clones, around 94% appearing once. Sequenced here: peripheral blood, sampled on day 0 of AZD1222 vaccination. The receptors come from an adult in good health.

The chain couples TRBV4-1 to TRBJ1-5, with D maybe TRBD1 (5 bases). The CDR3 loop spans 14 amino acids. Trimming took 4 bases from V and 7 from J, leaving 14 bases between them. Germline V gives CDR1 MGHRA, CDR2 YSYEKL. The CDR3 nucleotides read TGCGCCAGCAGCCGATTTAGGGGTTCCCAGCCCCAGCATTTT. Protein sequence: CASSRFRGSQPQHF.

The genes are TRBV5-1 and TRBJ1-1; no definite D call. Germline V gene data show CDR1 as SGHRS and CDR2 as YFSETQ. CDR3 size: 12 residues. Trimming took 5 bases from V and 7 from J, leaving 12 bases between them. The CDR3 DNA reads as TGCGCCAGCAGTGTGACTCCAGGTGAAGCTTTCTTT. It yields the protein CASSVTPGEAFF.

The rearrangement links TRBV19 to TRBJ1-1; D perhaps matches TRBD1 (5 bases). Trimming pared 8 bases from V and 0 bases from J, leaving 10 bases between. The germline V gene encodes CDR1 LNHDA and CDR2 SQIVND (reference sequence). This CDR3 spans 13 amino acids. CDR3 sequence reads: CASGMTVNTEAFF. The CDR3 region has the DNA TGTGCCAGTGGAATGACAGTGAACACTGAAGCTTTCTTT.

The chain recombines TRBV9 with TRBJ2-2, with TRBD2 identical over 12 bases. Germline V gives CDR1 SGDLS, CDR2 YYNGEE. Trimming removed 1 base from V and 6 bases from J; junction bases left unmatched: 7. The CDR3 is 17 amino acids. The CDR3 protein is CASSVTWASGRAGELFF. CDR3 in DNA: TGTGCCAGCAGCGTAACTTGGGCTAGCGGGAGGGCCGGGGAGCTGTTTTTT.

The CDR3 loop is CAASSASSGRNTGELFF. In DNA, the CDR3 is TGTGCCGCCTCGAGCGCCTCAAGCGGGAGGAACACCGGGGAGCTGTTTTTT. The chain has TRBV24-1 and TRBJ2-2; TRBD2 matches at 8 bases. CDR3 size: 17 residues. Germline CDR1 and CDR2: KGHDR and SFDVKD. The V gene end was trimmed by 12 bases and the J gene end by 1 base; junction bases not matched to a gene: 15.

V is TRBV7-6 and J is TRBJ2-1; TRBD1 might be the D (5 bases). The germline V gene has CDR1 SGHVS and CDR2 FNYEAQ. Trimming took 5 bases from V and 0 from J, leaving 14 bases between them. The CDR3 is 16 amino acids. The DNA of the CDR3 is TGTGCCAGCAGCCCATCCAGGGCGAGCTCCTACAATGAGCAGTTCTTC. Protein product: CASSPSRASSYNEQFF.

The CDR3 region has the DNA TGTGCCAGCAGCTTAACCCTAGCCGGGGAGCTGTTTTTT. It encodes CASSLTLAGELFF. The chain has TRBV7-3 and TRBJ2-2; D not certain. V lost 0 bases and J 6 bases, leaving 5 bases between the germline ends. The CDR3 has 13 amino acids. Germline assignment: CDR1 SGHTA and CDR2 FQGTGA.

The chain links TRBV6-6 to TRBJ2-1; 11 bases line up with TRBD2. CDR1 and CDR2 (germline): MNHNY, SVGAGI (reference sequence). V shed 6 bases and J 4 bases; nucleotides not matched to a gene: 8. The CDR3 runs to 16 residues. CDR3: CASSPRSSGGYNEQFF. CDR3 in DNA: TGTGCCAGCAGCCCCAGGTCTAGCGGGGGGTACAATGAGCAGTTCTTC.

The gene calls are TRBV11-2 and TRBJ1-5; D uncertain. CDR3 length: 13 amino acids. V was trimmed by 5 bases and J by 5 bases, leaving 10 bases between them. Per germline, CDR1 SGHAT and CDR2 FQNNGV. The CDR3 is CASSTTRHQPQHF. The CDR3 nucleotides are TGTGCCAGCAGCACGACCAGACATCAGCCCCAGCATTTT.

The chain recombines TRBV27 with TRBJ2-7; D call uncertain. The CDR3 extends over 14 amino acids. Trimming pared 1 base from V and 2 bases from J, leaving 9 bases between. Germline V gene data show CDR1 as MNHEY and CDR2 as SMNVEV (reference sequence). CDR3 nucleotides: TGTGCCAGCAGTTTATACGGGTCACCCTACGAGCAGTACTTC. Translated: CASSLYGSPYEQYF.

This clone was observed a single time. The same CDR3 arises from other DNA sequences in this sample as well. The J gene is TRBJ1-5, the V gene TRBV29-1; TRBD1 aligns across 9 bases. CDR3 size: 13 residues. From germline, CDR1 is SQVTM and CDR2 ANQGSEA. With 6 bases clipped from V and 3 bases from J, the junction kept 3 bases outside the gene matches. The CDR3 DNA reads TGCAGCGTGGGACAGGGTGACAATCAGCCCCAGCATTTT. It codes for CSVGQGDNQPQHF.

J is TRBJ2-2 and V is TRBV9, with 10 bases lining up with TRBD1. The CDR3 has 16 residues. Germline V lookup: CDR1 SGDLS, CDR2 YYNGEE. V shed 4 bases and J 5 bases; nucleotides not matched to a gene: 8. The CDR3 bases are TGTGCCAGCAGCTTGTCTCCGGGACAGGGGACCGGGGAGCTGTTTTTT. Translation gives CASSLSPGQGTGELFF.

The chain uses TRBV12-3 or TRBV12-4 and TRBJ1-1; D unresolved. This CDR3 comprises 11 residues. V gave up 6 bases and J gave up 8 bases, with 10 bases separating them. The CDR3 DNA follows: TGTGCCAGCAGCTCCGGCTCGGAAGCTTTCTTT. Translating it yields CASSSGSEAFF.

This chain joins TRBV6-2 or TRBV6-3 and TRBJ1-2, with D uncertain. Germline V gives CDR1 MNHEY, CDR2 SVGEGT. V was shortened by 0 bases and J by 4 bases, with 12 bases between the two germline ends. The CDR3 extends over 15 amino acids. CDR3 in DNA: TGTGCCAGCAGTTACTCGAGAACCCAGATCTATGGCTACACCTTC. Protein product: CASSYSRTQIYGYTF.

This chain uses TRBV28 with TRBJ1-1; D remains ambiguous. The CDR3 sequence is 15 residues long. Trimming left V 4 bases short and J 3 bases short, with 15 bases between. Germline CDR1 and CDR2: MDHEN and SYDVKM. CDR3 sequence reads: CASSSDRRGYTEAFF. For the CDR3, the DNA is TGTGCCAGCAGTTCGGACCGAAGAGGGTACACTGAAGCTTTCTTT.

The chain recombines TRBV6-2 or TRBV6-3 with TRBJ2-2; 8 nucleotides match TRBD1. The J segment lost 5 bases and the V segment lost 3 bases, leaving 2 bases of the junction unmatched. Germline V gene sequence: CDR1 MNHEY, CDR2 SVGEGT. This CDR3 spans 14 amino acids. The DNA of the CDR3 is TGTGCCAGCAGTTATGACAGGGGAACCGGGGAGCTGTTTTTT. It is translated as CASSYDRGTGELFF.

The gene calls are TRBV19 and TRBJ1-2, with D unresolved. V lost 1 base and J lost 5, with 5 bases in between. The CDR3 extends over 12 amino acids. Looked up from germline, CDR1 is LNHDA and CDR2 is SQIVND (reference sequence). The CDR3, as DNA: TGTGCCAGTAGTATAGGACGGTATGGCTACACCTTC. It encodes CASSIGRYGYTF.

This clone was recorded a few times. The chain joins TRBV5-5 to TRBJ2-7; perhaps TRBD2 as D (5 bases). CDR1 and CDR2 from the germline V gene are SGHKS and YYEKEE (reference sequence). This CDR3 is built from 15 residues. V was clipped by 1 base and J by 7 bases, with 18 bases between them. The CDR3 region is CASSLTGSKVREQYF. In nucleotides, the CDR3 is TGTGCCAGCAGCTTGACGGGAAGTAAAGTACGGGAGCAGTACTTC.

The chain carries TRBV3-1 (or the pseudogene TRBV3-2) and TRBJ1-4, with D unclear. The ends were cut back, 5 bases at V and 0 bases at J, with 16 bases in the middle. Germline V gene sequence: CDR1 LGHDT, CDR2 YNNKEL (reference sequence). The CDR3 has 17 residues. CDR3 coding DNA: TGTGCCAGCAGCGGGAGATTGGGCTCTGCAACTAATGAAAAACTGTTTTTT. It specifies CASSGRLGSATNEKLFF.